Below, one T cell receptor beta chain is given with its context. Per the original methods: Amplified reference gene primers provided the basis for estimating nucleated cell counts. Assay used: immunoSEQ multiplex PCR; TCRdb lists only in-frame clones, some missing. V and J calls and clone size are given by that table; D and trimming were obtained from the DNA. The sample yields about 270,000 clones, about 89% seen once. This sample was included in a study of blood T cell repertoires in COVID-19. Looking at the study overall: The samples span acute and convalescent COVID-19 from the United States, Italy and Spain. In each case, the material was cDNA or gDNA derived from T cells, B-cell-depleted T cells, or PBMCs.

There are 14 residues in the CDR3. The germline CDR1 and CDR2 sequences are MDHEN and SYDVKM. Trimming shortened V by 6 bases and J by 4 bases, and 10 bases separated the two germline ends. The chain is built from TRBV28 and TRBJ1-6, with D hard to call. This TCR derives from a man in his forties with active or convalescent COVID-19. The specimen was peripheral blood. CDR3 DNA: TGTGCCAGCAGCCGCAGTGTTTATAATTCACCCCTCCACTTT. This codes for CASSRSVYNSPLHF.